The 9 T cell receptor beta chains given below trace back to one sample, sequenced in a study of Ad26.COV2.S vaccination and SARS-CoV-2 variants. As to treatment: 15 to 20 received Ad26.COV2.S at low or high dose, single or two shots; 5 received placebo; per-sample allocation not given. Repertoires come from day 63 after the first vaccine or placebo injection. Here immunoSEQ multiplex PCR was the method, and the copy in TCRdb shows in-frame clones only, minus some. The sample contains a few hundred thousand clones, about nine tenths of which appear only once. The sequences come from peripheral blood, collected in a trial of Ad26.COV2.S vaccine versus placebo. These receptors were obtained from a person aged 18-65 years who received the Ad26.COV2.S COVID-19 vaccine or a placebo.

The gene calls are TRBV9 and TRBJ2-2; 8 bases align to TRBD2. After removal of 7 bases from V and 4 bases from J, the junction contained 12 bases not matched to a gene. Germline V gives CDR1 SGDLS, CDR2 YYNGEE. The CDR3 contains 16 residues. CDR3 residues: CASAPGGVRGTGELFF. The CDR3 DNA reads TGTGCCAGCGCCCCGGGGGGGGTGAGGGGCACCGGGGAGCTGTTTTTT.

A single count supports this clone. The chain combines TRBV9 with TRBJ2-5; D is unclear. Germline-derived CDR1 and CDR2 are SGDLS and YYNGEE. Between the trimmed V and J ends, which lost 3 bases and 2 bases, there was a span of 14 bases. CDR3 length: 15 amino acids. CDR3 in amino acids: CASSEGFLEQETQYF. As DNA, the CDR3 is TGTGCCAGCAGCGAGGGTTTCCTTGAACAAGAGACCCAGTACTTC.

V usage is TRBV30 and J usage is TRBJ2-5; 10 bases are shared with TRBD2. V lost 0 bases and J lost 5; bases outside the gene matches: 3. CDR1 is GTSNPN and CDR2 is SVGIG in the germline V gene (reference sequence). CDR3 length equals 14 residues. Here the CDR3 DNA reads TGTGCCTGGAGTGTAGCGGGGGGGCTTGAGACCCAGTACTTC. Its protein product is CAWSVAGGLETQYF.

The chain has TRBV11-2 and TRBJ1-2; perhaps TRBD1 as D (5 bases). The CDR3 sequence is 14 residues long. V lost 4 bases to trimming and J lost 3 bases, with 12 bases between them. Germline assignment: CDR1 SGHAT and CDR2 FQNNGV. CDR3 DNA sequence: TGTGCCAGCAGCTCTGGCAGGGCTGACTATGGCTACACCTTC. Protein sequence: CASSSGRADYGYTF.

V gene TRBV15 combines with J gene TRBJ2-7; TRBD2 might be the D (5 bases). Trimming removed 6 bases from V and 2 bases from J, with 23 bases in between. Germline V gene data show CDR1 as LNHNV and CDR2 as YYDKDF (reference sequence). The CDR3 loop spans 17 amino acids. CDR3 residues: CATRIGRSGMLPYEQYF. DNA of the CDR3: TGTGCCACCAGAATTGGGAGATCGGGCATGTTACCCTACGAGCAGTACTTC. The full variable domain, rest sourced from reference TRBV15 and TRBJ2-7, is DAMVIQNPRYQVTQFGKPVTLSCSQTLNHNVMYWYQQKSSQAPKLLFHYYDKDFNNEADTPDNFQSRRPNTSFCFLDIRSPGLGDTAMYLCATRIGRSGMLPYEQYFGPGTRLTVT.

This chain uses TRBV4-3 with TRBJ1-3; D is undetermined. The CDR3 runs to 16 residues. Germline V gene sequence: CDR1 LGHNA, CDR2 YSLEER. Trimming shortened V by 1 base and J by 1 base, and 11 bases separated the two germline ends. CDR3 loop: CASSQARGGSGNTIYF. The CDR3 DNA reads TGCGCCAGCAGCCAAGCCCGGGGAGGATCTGGAAACACCATATATTTT.

This chain joins TRBV7-2 and TRBJ1-5, with unresolved D. CDR3 length: 14 amino acids. V lost 5 bases and J 0 bases, leaving 8 bases between the germline ends. Germline V gene sequence: CDR1 SGHTA, CDR2 FQGNSA. CDR3 nucleotide sequence: TGTGCCAGCAGCCCTCGATATAGCAATCAGCCCCAGCATTTT. It specifies CASSPRYSNQPQHF.

The chain employs TRBV9 and TRBJ1-6; D gene uncertain. Germline CDR1 and CDR2: SGDLS and YYNGEE. The CDR3 is 16 amino acids. Trimming removed 3 bases at V and 0 bases at J, with 10 bases between. The DNA of the CDR3 is TGTGCCAGCAGCGCACGGCTGAGCTCCTATAATTCACCCCTCCACTTT. This gives the protein CASSARLSSYNSPLHF.

This clone was recorded only once. V usage is TRBV6-5 and J usage is TRBJ2-2; TRBD1 matches at 7 bases. This CDR3 is 15 amino acids long. Germline V gene sequence: CDR1 MNHEY, CDR2 SVGAGI. The junction had 7 bases not matched to a gene; V was cut back by 6 bases and J by 3 bases. CDR3 region: CASRAQGQHTGELFF. The CDR3 DNA follows: TGTGCCAGCAGAGCACAGGGACAGCACACCGGGGAGCTGTTTTTT.